These 32 T cell receptor beta chains share one sample of origin, sequenced in a study of T cells expressing NK-cell markers (dated by TCRdb to 2018 to 2021). The protocol used for the library was 5' RACE. The sequencing machine was an Illumina HiSeq 2000. Each CDR3 protein sequence appears as one entry after TCRdb reprocessed the reads, and no DNA is included. The sample table records 150,000 to 180,000 distinct CDR3 sequences. The ten most abundant clones make up 30% to 45% of the sample. Sequencing was carried out using blood T cells: a sorted CD56 or NKG2C T cell subset, CD4+ or CD8+ T cells, or bulk PBMC T cells (not recorded which). The receptor source for this set is a woman in her 50s in good health. Donor details come from another sample of the same person, matched by shared clones.

This sequence joins TRBV25-1 and TRBJ1-2; the TRBD1 assignment by TCRdb is unverifiable without DNA. The CDR3 extends over 13 amino acids. Germline CDR1 MGHDK, CDR2 SYGVNS. The CDR3 sequence is CASSEGGDYGYTF.

The rearrangement uses TRBV6-5 and TRBJ2-5. Germline CDR1 is MNHEY and CDR2 is SVGAGI. This CDR3 has 14 amino acids. The CDR3 loop reads CASSASDGQETQYF.

V is TRBV27 and J is TRBJ2-5; TCRdb designates TRBD1, a call that cannot be tested without DNA. This CDR3 region has 13 residues. CDR1 is MNHEY, CDR2 SMNVEV, per germline (reference sequence). CDR3 residues: CASGQGAGETQYF.

The chain joins TRBV3-1 to TRBJ2-1; TCRdb's D call, TRBD2, is unchecked because there is no DNA. The germline CDR1 and CDR2 sequences are LGHDT and YNNKEL (reference sequence). The CDR3 contains 15 residues. CDR3 in amino acids: CASSQVSGLGIEQFF.

The rearrangement links TRBV29-1 to TRBJ2-2; TCRdb gives TRBD2 as the D gene, but with no DNA this cannot be confirmed. Per germline, CDR1 SQVTM and CDR2 ANQGSEA. The CDR3 totals 18 residues. The CDR3 spells CSVEPRGDRPPNTGELFF.

V is TRBV27 and J is TRBJ2-7; the D call from TCRdb, TRBD2, cannot be confirmed without DNA. Germline V gives CDR1 MNHEY, CDR2 SMNVEV (reference sequence). The CDR3 covers 15 residues. CDR3 loop: CASSSGPNRAYEQYF.

The chain carries TRBV10-3 and TRBJ1-2; TCRdb reports TRBD1, a call that lacks DNA to check it against. Germline V gene sequence: CDR1 ENHRY, CDR2 SYGVKD. The CDR3 length is 14 residues. CDR3: CAINRDRAPFGYTF.

The V call is TRBV4-2, the J call TRBJ2-7. The CDR3 consists of 13 residues. Germline CDR1 is LGHNA and CDR2 is YNFKEQ. CDR3 region: CASSQEVTSEQYF.

The chain has TRBV5-1 and TRBJ2-1; TCRdb calls TRBD2, which cannot be checked without DNA. Germline V CDR1 and CDR2: SGHRS, YFSETQ. The CDR3 consists of 14 residues. The CDR3 spells CASSADLMRDEQFF.

J is TRBJ2-3 and V is TRBV5-1; TCRdb lists TRBD2, though no DNA is available to test this call. The CDR3 spans 16 residues. The V gene's germline CDR1 is SGHRS and CDR2 YFSETQ. The CDR3 here is CASSSLTSGSTDTQYF.

This chain links TRBV7-6 with TRBJ2-5; the D call of TRBD1 rests on TCRdb alone, since no DNA is present to check it. Per the germline V gene, CDR1 is SGHVS and CDR2 is FNYEAQ. The CDR3 has 14 amino acids. The CDR3 protein is CASSLTGGAETQYF.

The rearrangement uses TRBV7-9 and TRBJ2-5. This CDR3 is 14 amino acids long. The germline V gene encodes CDR1 SEHNR and CDR2 FQNEAQ (reference sequence). This CDR3 reads CASSLEFVQETQYF.

The chain joins TRBV14 to TRBJ2-4; the D call of TRBD1 rests on TCRdb alone, since no DNA is present to check it. This CDR3 spans 18 amino acids. Germline CDR1 SGHDN, CDR2 FVKESK. This CDR3 reads CASSQDDGAALAKNIQYF.

The rearrangement joins TRBV4-1 to TRBJ2-1. The CDR3 runs to 15 residues. Germline V CDR1 and CDR2: MGHRA, YSYEKL. CDR3 residues: CASSQGRGSYNEQFF.

This rearrangement joins TRBV5-1 to TRBJ2-7; TCRdb indicates TRBD1, and absent DNA this call remains unverified. Germline V gives CDR1 SGHRS, CDR2 YFSETQ. This CDR3 contains 15 residues. The CDR3 region is CASSPSQGAPYEQYF.

The gene calls are TRBV29-1 and TRBJ1-6. Germline CDR1 reads SQVTM; CDR2 reads ANQGSEA. The length of the CDR3 is 15 residues. The CDR3 loop is CSVSHSSSYNSPLHF. The full variable domain, rest sourced from reference TRBV29-1 and TRBJ1-6, is SAVISQKPSRDICQRGTSLTIQCQVDSQVTMMFWYRQQPGQSLTLIATANQGSEATYESGFVIDKFPISRPNLTFSTLTVSNMSPEDSSIYLCSVSHSSSYNSPLHFGNGTRLTVT.

The genes are TRBV24-1 and TRBJ2-2; TCRdb reports TRBD1, a call that lacks DNA to check it against. The CDR3 runs to 15 residues. The germline CDR1 and CDR2 sequences are KGHDR and SFDVKD. This CDR3 is CATSDFDSYTGELFF.

This chain joins TRBV7-9 and TRBJ1-2; absent DNA, TCRdb's TRBD1 call cannot be checked. Germline CDR1 is SEHNR and CDR2 is FQNEAQ (reference sequence). The CDR3 length is 14 residues. The CDR3 loop reads CASSQDSGSYGYTF.

The genes are TRBV6-2 or TRBV6-3 and TRBJ2-5; TCRdb reports TRBD1, a call that lacks DNA to check it against. CDR3 size: 14 residues. Germline assignment: CDR1 MNHEY and CDR2 SVGEGT. The CDR3 loop reads CASRLTGVGETQYF.

V and J are TRBV11-2 and TRBJ2-1. CDR3 length equals 11 residues. The germline V gene encodes CDR1 SGHAT and CDR2 FQNNGV. The CDR3 spells CASSFVAEQFF.

This chain links TRBV3-1 with TRBJ2-7; TCRdb reports TRBD1, a call that lacks DNA to check it against. The CDR3 loop spans 13 amino acids. Germline assignment: CDR1 LGHDT and CDR2 YNNKEL (reference sequence). The CDR3: CASKPQGSYEQYF.

This rearrangement joins TRBV20-1 to TRBJ2-1; TCRdb lists TRBD2, though no DNA is available to test this call. The CDR3 length is 14 residues. The germline V gene has CDR1 DFQATT and CDR2 SNEGSKA (reference sequence). CDR3 sequence reads: CSARPGRALREQFF.

This chain uses TRBV13 with TRBJ2-3; TCRdb returns TRBD2, unconfirmable since there is no DNA. This CDR3 spans 14 amino acids. The V gene's germline CDR1 is PRHDT and CDR2 FYEKMQ (reference sequence). The CDR3 protein is CASSLGRRADTQYF.

The CDR3 spells CSVGPPSYNEQFF. This chain uses TRBV29-1 with TRBJ2-1. The V gene's germline CDR1 is SQVTM and CDR2 ANQGSEA. The CDR3 consists of 13 residues.

The V and J genes are TRBV7-9 and TRBJ2-2; the D call from TCRdb, TRBD1, cannot be confirmed without DNA. The CDR3 totals 15 residues. Germline V gene data show CDR1 as SEHNR and CDR2 as FQNEAQ (reference sequence). This CDR3 reads CASSPYGRGTGELFF.

CDR3 region: CAWSGQSYGYTF. This sequence joins TRBV30 and TRBJ1-2. The CDR3 extends over 12 amino acids. In germline, CDR1 is GTSNPN, CDR2 SVGIG (reference sequence). Filled out from reference TRBV30 and TRBJ1-2, the complete variable domain reads SQTIHQWPATLVQPVGSPLSLECTVEGTSNPNLYWYRQAAGRGLQLLFYSVGIGQISSEVPQNLSASRPQDRQFILSSKKLLLSDSGFYLCAWSGQSYGYTFGSGTRLTVV.

CDR3 sequence: CASRPVDRGETQYF. The chain combines TRBV5-1 with TRBJ2-5; TCRdb reports TRBD1, a call that lacks DNA to check it against. CDR3 length equals 14 residues. Germline values: CDR1 SGHRS, CDR2 YFSETQ.

The J gene is TRBJ2-7, the V gene TRBV6-5; TCRdb returns TRBD2, unconfirmable since there is no DNA. The CDR3 loop spans 14 amino acids. Per germline, CDR1 MNHEY and CDR2 SVGAGI. CDR3 sequence: CASSHGDAAGEQYF.

The rearrangement joins TRBV7-9 to TRBJ2-5; the D call from TCRdb, TRBD1, cannot be confirmed without DNA. In germline, CDR1 is SEHNR, CDR2 FQNEAQ (reference sequence). The CDR3 totals 13 residues. CDR3 sequence: CASRTGFQETQYF.

V usage is TRBV19 and J usage is TRBJ2-1. CDR1 and CDR2 (germline): LNHDA, SQIVND (reference sequence). The CDR3 is 17 amino acids. CDR3 sequence: CASSIESFSSSYNEQFF.

The chain is built from TRBV28 and TRBJ2-1; absent DNA, TCRdb's TRBD1 call cannot be checked. CDR3 length: 15 residues. Per germline, CDR1 MDHEN and CDR2 SYDVKM. CDR3 region: CASSSPLLAQEPQFF. The whole variable domain, filled in from reference TRBV28 and TRBJ2-1, reads DVKVTQSSRYLVKRTGEKVFLECVQDMDHENMFWYRQDPGLGLRLIYFSYDVKMKEKGDIPEGYSVSREKKERFSLILESASTNQTSMYLCASSSPLLAQEPQFFGPGTRLTVL.

The chain employs TRBV7-6 and TRBJ2-1; absent DNA, TCRdb's TRBD2 call cannot be checked. The CDR3 loop spans 17 amino acids. The germline gives CDR1 SGHVS, CDR2 FNYEAQ. This chain's CDR3 is CASSLAPGTSGRNEQFF.